The sequence of this T cell receptor (beta chain) was determined in a study of molecular identifiers for immune sequencing clone quantification. Concerning this clonotype itself: Its antigen remains unknown.

The authors gated naive CD8 T cells as CD8+CD4-CCR7+CD45RA+ for sorting. Via MiXCR, TCRdb re-called the PCR reads, giving one row per CDR3 protein. The table has 85,000 to 120,000 distinct CDR3 sequences, about a third seen once; the top ten hold approximately 9.8%. Study-level results: Spike-in Jurkat TCR RNA from a single cell reportedly registered among 900,000 to 1,000,000 naive cells.

The CDR3 runs 15 residues. From germline, CDR1 is SGHDT and CDR2 YYEEEE. The V gene lost 4 bases and the J gene lost 5 bases, with 16 bases spanning the gap. Sequencing was performed on naive CD8+ T cells from blood, with Jurkat cell RNA spiked in. Subset here: FACS-sorted CD8+CD4-CCR7+CD45RA+ naive T cells. The chain has TRBV5-6 and TRBJ2-1; the D gene is possibly TRBD2 (6 bases). The receptor was derived from a human donor in good health. Some libraries in this study had Jurkat cell RNA spiked in. The CDR3 reads CASSLGTSQNNEQFF. In DNA form, the CDR3 reads TGTGCCAGCAGCCTGGGTACTAGCCAAAACAATGAGCAGTTCTTC.